The 24 T cell receptor beta chains in this list originate from one sample, sequenced in a study of shared clonotypes between healthy human individuals. Some clones are missing from TCRdb's copy, which holds only in-frame ones; the method was immunoSEQ multiplex PCR. Among fewer than 2.5 million clones listed, 93% were seen once. The sequenced sample consisted of naive CD4+ T cells from PBMCs. As for subset: CD45RA+ positively selected. These receptors all come from a man aged 18 to 29 in good health. Some clones in this sample may be carry-over from other donors' samples.

The CDR3 DNA reads TGTGCCAGCAGCCTGCGAGGGGACCTTAGAACTGAAGCTTTCTTT. It is translated as CASSLRGDLRTEAFF. The rearrangement joins TRBV7-2 to TRBJ1-1; a possible D gene is TRBD1 (5 bases). CDR3 length equals 15 residues. Trimming removed 5 bases from V and 5 bases from J, with 18 bases in between. Germline V gives CDR1 SGHTA, CDR2 FQGNSA.

The chain is built from TRBV11-2 and TRBJ2-7; D gene uncertain. V shed 1 base and J shed 2 bases, with 15 bases lying between them. The length of the CDR3 is 16 residues. In germline, CDR1 is SGHAT, CDR2 FQNNGV. The CDR3 region is CASSLVGSGFAYEQYF. CDR3 nucleotide sequence: TGTGCCAGCAGCTTAGTCGGCTCTGGATTCGCCTACGAGCAGTACTTC.

The rearrangement links TRBV11-3 to TRBJ2-5, with 7 bases matching TRBD1. The CDR3 runs to 16 residues. V dropped 0 bases and J dropped 5; count of bases not matched to a gene: 9. Germline CDR1 reads SGHNT; CDR2 reads YENEEA. As DNA, the CDR3 is TGTGCCAGCAGCTTAGATGGGACAGCCCTTGGGGAGACCCAGTACTTC. Encoded protein: CASSLDGTALGETQYF.

The CDR3 DNA is TGCGCCAGCAGCCCGCAAGGTCTCGACGAGCAGTACTTC. Its translation is CASSPQGLDEQYF. This chain joins TRBV4-1 and TRBJ2-7, with D unclear. V gave up 4 bases and J gave up 5 bases, with 12 bases separating them. The CDR3 totals 13 residues. Germline CDR1 and CDR2: MGHRA and YSYEKL.

The gene calls are TRBV4-2 and TRBJ2-5, with 10 bases identical to TRBD2. The DNA matches TRBJ2-7 better at its end, which makes the J call doubtful. Per germline, CDR1 LGHNA and CDR2 YNFKEQ. This CDR3 contains 15 residues. In DNA, the CDR3 is TGTGCCAGCAGCCAAGAAGGACTAGCGGCCTACGAGCAGTACTTC. Translation: CASSQEGLAAYEQYF.

The rearrangement uses TRBV5-1 and TRBJ1-3; weak D call: TRBD1 (5 bases). Germline V lookup: CDR1 SGHRS, CDR2 YFSETQ. CDR3 size: 15 residues. Between the trimmed V and J ends, which lost 6 bases and 1 base, there was a span of 14 bases. In DNA form, the CDR3 reads TGCGCCAGCACCCTCGACGGGGCTTCTGGAAACACCATATATTTT. Its translation is CASTLDGASGNTIYF.

V usage is TRBV6-5 and J usage is TRBJ1-1; TRBD1 is a possible D gene (5 bases). Between the trimmed V and J ends, which lost 8 bases and 7 bases, there was a span of 17 bases. This CDR3 is 13 amino acids long. Germline values: CDR1 MNHEY, CDR2 SVGAGI. CDR3 nucleotides: TGTGCCAGCGATGACAGCAACGGGAGTGAAGCTTTCTTT. Translation: CASDDSNGSEAFF.

This CDR3 is CASSLVLNNEQFF. In nucleotides, the CDR3 is TGTGCCAGCAGCTTGGTTCTTAACAATGAGCAGTTCTTC. The chain employs TRBV5-4 and TRBJ2-1; the D is unclear. Germline V lookup: CDR1 SGHNT, CDR2 YYREEE (reference sequence). V was pared by 0 bases and J by 5 bases, with 6 bases between. The CDR3 spans 13 residues. Full variable domain (outside the CDR3, taken from reference TRBV5-4 and TRBJ2-1): ETGVTQSPTHLIKTRGQQVTLRCSSQSGHNTVSWYQQALGQGPQFIFQYYREEENGRGNFPPRFSGLQFPNYSSELNVNALELDDSALYLCASSLVLNNEQFFGPGTRLTVL.

This rearrangement joins TRBV7-2 to TRBJ2-3, with D uncertain. Germline V gene lookup returns CDR1 SGHTA and CDR2 FQGNSA. The CDR3 length is 11 residues. The ends were cut back, 7 bases at V and 4 bases at J, with 6 bases in the middle. Here the CDR3 DNA reads TGTGCCAGCACCTTTGCAGATACGCAGTATTTT. Amino acids: CASTFADTQYF.

This chain uses TRBV19 with TRBJ1-2; 7 bases align to TRBD1. Germline V lookup: CDR1 LNHDA, CDR2 SQIVND (reference sequence). The CDR3 totals 15 residues. V shed 6 bases, J shed 0 bases, and the junction held 7 bases outside the gene matches. The CDR3 DNA sequence: TGTGCCAGTAGGAAACAGGGGACATCTAACTATGGCTACACCTTC. It translates to CASRKQGTSNYGYTF. Filled out from reference TRBV19 and TRBJ1-2, the complete variable domain reads DGGITQSPKYLFRKEGQNVTLSCEQNLNHDAMYWYRQDPGQGLRLIYYSQIVNDFQKGDIAEGYSVSREKKESFPLTVTSAQKNPTAFYLCASRKQGTSNYGYTFGSGTRLTVV.

On this clone itself: The sample has other DNA sequences that encode this CDR3 too. This chain uses TRBV5-1 with TRBJ2-5; D gene unclear. Germline values: CDR1 SGHRS, CDR2 YFSETQ. There are 13 residues in the CDR3. The V gene lost 1 base and the J gene lost 3 bases, with 7 bases spanning the gap. CDR3 loop: CASSLTGEETQYF. CDR3 sequence (DNA): TGCGCCAGCAGCTTGACGGGCGAAGAGACCCAGTACTTC.

The V and J genes are TRBV5-1 and TRBJ2-7; 9 positions agree with TRBD1. The V gene end was trimmed by 7 bases and the J gene end by 3 bases; junction bases not matched to a gene: 11. This CDR3 contains 15 residues. Looked up from germline, CDR1 is SGHRS and CDR2 is YFSETQ. This CDR3 is CASGPGDRGGYEQYF. The CDR3 coding sequence is TGCGCCAGCGGACCTGGAGACAGGGGGGGCTACGAGCAGTACTTC.

J is TRBJ2-3 and V is TRBV28; the match to TRBD1 covers 11 bases. Unmatched junction bases numbered 5, after V lost 3 bases and J lost 0 bases. This CDR3 has 17 amino acids. Germline-derived CDR1 and CDR2 are MDHEN and SYDVKM. The CDR3 DNA reads TGTGCCAGCAGTTTCAGGACAGGGGGCCCTAGCACAGATACGCAGTATTTT. This codes for CASSFRTGGPSTDTQYF.

The chain has TRBV6-1 and TRBJ1-1; 7 nucleotides line up with TRBD1. V shed 5 bases, J shed 5 bases, and the junction held 11 bases outside the gene matches. Germline values: CDR1 MNHNS, CDR2 SASEGT. The CDR3 length is 15 residues. CDR3 nucleotide sequence: TGTGCCAGCAGTCCAGTGGGACAGCTTTATACTGAAGCTTTCTTT. Its translation is CASSPVGQLYTEAFF.

This clone occurred a few times. The chain joins TRBV30 to TRBJ2-3; the D gene is possibly TRBD2 (6 bases). Trimming shortened V by 2 bases and J by 4 bases, and 13 bases separated the two germline ends. Germline-derived CDR1 and CDR2 are GTSNPN and SVGIG (reference sequence). The CDR3 consists of 14 residues. The CDR3 loop reads CAWSLGGGSDTQYF. CDR3 DNA sequence: TGTGCCTGGAGTCTCGGGGGTGGGTCAGATACGCAGTATTTT.

The V gene is TRBV4-1, the J gene TRBJ1-4, with D perhaps matching TRBD1 (5 bases). Germline-derived CDR1 and CDR2 are MGHRA and YSYEKL. With 3 bases removed from V and 5 bases from J, the gap between germline ends came to 13 bases. The CDR3 has 15 residues. The CDR3 sequence is CASSHADTKNEKLFF. CDR3 DNA sequence: TGCGCCAGCAGCCACGCGGACACCAAAAATGAAAAACTGTTTTTT.

The chain couples TRBV6-5 to TRBJ2-6; D is uncertain. Germline V CDR1 and CDR2: MNHEY, SVGAGI. The CDR3 length is 13 residues. Trimming left V 8 bases short and J 2 bases short, with 7 bases between. DNA of the CDR3: TGTGCCAGCGGGGTAACTGGGGCCAACGTCCTGACTTTC. Encoded protein: CASGVTGANVLTF.

This chain joins TRBV5-1 and TRBJ2-7; no reliable D call. V was cut by 0 bases and J by 7 bases, with 11 bases left in between. The CDR3 runs to 13 residues. The V gene's germline CDR1 is SGHRS and CDR2 YFSETQ. In DNA form, the CDR3 reads TGCGCCAGCAGCTTGGAGGCAGAGAGGGAGCAGTACTTC. It codes for CASSLEAEREQYF.

The V call is TRBV6-5, the J call TRBJ1-4; D ambiguous. Germline V gene lookup returns CDR1 MNHEY and CDR2 SVGAGI. This CDR3 is built from 14 residues. The V end lost 6 bases, the J end lost 0 bases, and 8 bases lay between the germline ends. DNA for the CDR3: TGTGCCAGCAGCACATCTGCAACTAATGAAAAACTGTTTTTT. Translating gives CASSTSATNEKLFF.

This chain joins TRBV29-1 and TRBJ2-1; the match to TRBD1 covers 7 bases. Germline V gene sequence: CDR1 SQVTM, CDR2 ANQGSEA. Losses at the gene ends were 5 bases for V and 0 bases for J; bases not matched to a gene: 7. This CDR3 spans 15 amino acids. CDR3 amino acids: CSVKGQDSSYNEQFF. The CDR3 bases are TGCAGCGTTAAAGGACAGGATTCCTCCTACAATGAGCAGTTCTTC.

This clone was observed once. Within the sample, other DNA sequences also encode this same CDR3. The V call is TRBV28, the J call TRBJ2-7; possible D gene TRBD2, 6 bases. CDR3 size: 14 residues. Trimming took 2 bases from V and 2 from J, leaving 10 bases between them. The V gene's germline CDR1 is MDHEN and CDR2 SYDVKM. The CDR3 DNA sequence: TGTGCCAGCAGTTTAGGCGGGGTCCCCTACGAGCAGTACTTC. Translation gives CASSLGGVPYEQYF.

The chain employs TRBV5-1 and TRBJ1-4; D remains unclear. Per the germline V gene, CDR1 is SGHRS and CDR2 is YFSETQ. The CDR3 totals 14 residues. The germline V and J ends were trimmed by 10 bases and 5 bases, with 18 bases remaining between them. The CDR3 loop reads CASRIGSQNEKLFF. The CDR3, as DNA: TGCGCCTCCCGAATCGGGTCCCAGAATGAAAAACTGTTTTTT.

This clone was picked up one time. The rearrangement uses TRBV7-9 and TRBJ2-2, with D uncertain. CDR1 is SEHNR and CDR2 is FQNEAQ in the germline V gene (reference sequence). The CDR3 is 12 residues long. The V end was cut by 1 base, the J end by 6 bases, with 3 bases between. The CDR3 DNA follows: TGTGCCAGCAGCTTAGAACCCGGGGAGCTGTTTTTT. Amino acids: CASSLEPGELFF. The whole variable domain, filled in from reference TRBV7-9 and TRBJ2-2, reads DTGVSQNPRHKITKRGQNVTFRCDPISEHNRLYWYRQTLGQGPEFLTYFQNEAQLEKSRLLSDRFSAERPKGSFSTLEIQRTEQGDSAMYLCASSLEPGELFFGEGSRLTVL.

The chain links TRBV7-2 to TRBJ2-3; D uncertain. Deletions cut 5 bases from V and 4 bases from J, with 10 bases between. This CDR3 has 13 amino acids. The V gene's germline CDR1 is SGHTA and CDR2 FQGNSA. As DNA, the CDR3 is TGTGCCAGCAGCCCAGGCCCCGCAGATACGCAGTATTTT. As protein: CASSPGPADTQYF.